This T cell receptor (beta chain) appears in the sequencing data of a study of CD8+ T cells in alopecia areata. Study as a whole: The drug, oral tofacitinib, was given to treated patients at 5 to 10 mg twice daily. General study findings and limits: Because of a solitary nonresponder, the connection of baseline CD8+ expansion to response stays uncertain.

This clone was observed a few times. Its cognate antigen is unknown. The same CDR3 arises from other DNA sequences in this sample as well. V was trimmed by 0 bases and J by 0 bases, leaving 6 bases between them. The CDR3 consists of 14 residues. Germline values: CDR1 SGHTA, CDR2 FQGTGA. Once RNA had been extracted, it was reverse transcribed into cDNA to act as the sequencing template. Data came from immunoSEQ multiplex PCR; TCRdb stores just in-frame clones and leaves some out. The sample has under 150,000 clones; more than 40% are singletons. Described treatment: oral pan-JAK inhibitor, 5-10 mg twice daily. Lesional scalp tissue (obtained by punch biopsy) and peripheral blood were collected from alopecia areata patients.

This chain uses TRBV7-3 with TRBJ2-7; TRBD1 might be the D (5 bases). The source of this sequence is a human donor with alopecia areata. The material sequenced was CD4+ T cells sorted from blood, taken at week 4, from a patient treated with tofacitinib. CDR3 nucleotides: TGTGCCAGCAGCTTAACCGACAGCTCCTACGAGCAGTACTTC. Protein product: CASSLTDSSYEQYF.